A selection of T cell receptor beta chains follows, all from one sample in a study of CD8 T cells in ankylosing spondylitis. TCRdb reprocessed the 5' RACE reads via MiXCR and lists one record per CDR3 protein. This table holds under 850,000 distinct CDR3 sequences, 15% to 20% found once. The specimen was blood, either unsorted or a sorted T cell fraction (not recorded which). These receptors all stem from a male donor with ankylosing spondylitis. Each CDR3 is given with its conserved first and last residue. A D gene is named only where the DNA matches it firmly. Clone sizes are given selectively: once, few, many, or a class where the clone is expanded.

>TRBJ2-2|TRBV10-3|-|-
CAISDEGTGELFF
TGTGCCATCAGTGACGAGGGGACCGGGGAGCTGTTTTTT
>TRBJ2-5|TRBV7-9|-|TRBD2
CASSFGLAGTNQETQYF
TGTGCCAGCAGCTTCGGACTAGCGGGGACAAACCAAGAGACCCAGTACTTC
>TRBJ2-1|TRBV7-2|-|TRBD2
CASSSTGLAGGGNEQFF
TGTGCCAGCAGCTCAACTGGGTTAGCGGGAGGCGGGAATGAGCAGTTCTTC
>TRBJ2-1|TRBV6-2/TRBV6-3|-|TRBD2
CASSYSSFRSGVTNEQFF
TGTGCCAGCAGTTACTCGAGTTTTCGTAGCGGGGTGACCAATGAGCAGTTCTTC
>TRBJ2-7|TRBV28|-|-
CASSPPGWGSYEQYF
TGTGCCAGCAGTCCCCCTGGGTGGGGAAGCTACGAGCAGTACTTC
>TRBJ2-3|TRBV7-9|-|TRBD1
CASSSNRDRGTDTQYF
TGTGCCAGCAGCTCTAACCGGGACAGGGGAACAGATACGCAGTATTTT
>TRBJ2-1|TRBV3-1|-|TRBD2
CASSQGAGGRAPYNEQFF
TGTGCCAGCAGCCAAGGCGCCGGCGGGAGGGCCCCCTACAATGAGCAGTTCTTC
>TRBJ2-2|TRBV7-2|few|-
CASSLWQGNTGELFF
TGTGCCAGCAGCTTATGGCAGGGGAACACCGGGGAGCTGTTTTTT
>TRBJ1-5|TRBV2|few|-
CASGPGPSNQPQHF
TGTGCCAGCGGCCCCGGGCCTAGCAATCAGCCCCAGCATTTT
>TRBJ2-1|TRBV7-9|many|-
CASSLLGVDEQFF
TGTGCCAGCAGCTTGTTAGGGGTCGATGAGCAGTTCTTC
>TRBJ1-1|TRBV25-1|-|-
CASGAMVGVGTEAFF
TGTGCCAGCGGGGCGATGGTGGGGGTAGGCACTGAAGCTTTCTTT
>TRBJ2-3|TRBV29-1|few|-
CSVAGVGDTQYF
TGCAGCGTTGCAGGGGTGGGAGATACGCAGTATTTT
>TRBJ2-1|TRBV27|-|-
CASSLFWSGAEQFF
TGTGCCAGCAGTTTATTTTGGTCGGGGGCTGAGCAGTTCTTC
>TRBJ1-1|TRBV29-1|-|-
CSVEWGDWYTEAFF
TGCAGCGTTGAGTGGGGGGATTGGTACACTGAAGCTTTCTTT
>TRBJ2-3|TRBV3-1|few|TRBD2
CASSPRLAGELTDTQYF
TGTGCCAGCAGCCCCCGACTAGCGGGGGAGCTCACAGATACGCAGTATTTT